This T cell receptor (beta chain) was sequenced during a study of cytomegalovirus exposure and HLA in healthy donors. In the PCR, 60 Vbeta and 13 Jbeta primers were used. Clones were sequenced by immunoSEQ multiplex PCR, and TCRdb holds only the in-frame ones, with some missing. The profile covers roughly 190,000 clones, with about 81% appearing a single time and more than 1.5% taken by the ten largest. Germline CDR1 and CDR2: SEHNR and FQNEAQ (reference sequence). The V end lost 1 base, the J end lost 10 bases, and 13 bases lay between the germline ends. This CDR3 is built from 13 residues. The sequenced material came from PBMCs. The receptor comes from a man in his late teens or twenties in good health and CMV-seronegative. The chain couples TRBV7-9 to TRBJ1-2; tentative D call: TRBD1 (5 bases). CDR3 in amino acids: CASSLGTTSDYTF. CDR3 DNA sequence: TGTGCCAGCAGCTTAGGGACAACATCGGACTACACCTTC.